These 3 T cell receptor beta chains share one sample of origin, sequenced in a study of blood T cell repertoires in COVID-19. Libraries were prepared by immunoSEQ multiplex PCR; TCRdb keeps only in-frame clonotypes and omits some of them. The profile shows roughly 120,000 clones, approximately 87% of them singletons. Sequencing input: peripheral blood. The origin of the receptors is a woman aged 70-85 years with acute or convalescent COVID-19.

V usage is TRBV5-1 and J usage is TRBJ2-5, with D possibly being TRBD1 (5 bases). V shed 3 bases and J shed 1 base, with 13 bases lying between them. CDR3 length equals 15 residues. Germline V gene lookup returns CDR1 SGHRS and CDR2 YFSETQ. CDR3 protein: CASSSGQGTQETQYF. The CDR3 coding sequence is TGCGCCAGCAGCTCCGGCCAGGGAACCCAAGAGACCCAGTACTTC.

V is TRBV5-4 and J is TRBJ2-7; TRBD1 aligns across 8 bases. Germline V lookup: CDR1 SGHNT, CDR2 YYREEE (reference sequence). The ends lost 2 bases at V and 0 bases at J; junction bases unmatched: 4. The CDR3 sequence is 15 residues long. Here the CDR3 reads CASSLDRGSSYEQYF. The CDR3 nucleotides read TGTGCCAGCAGCTTAGACAGGGGAAGCTCCTACGAGCAGTACTTC. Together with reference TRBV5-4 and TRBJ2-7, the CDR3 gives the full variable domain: ETGVTQSPTHLIKTRGQQVTLRCSSQSGHNTVSWYQQALGQGPQFIFQYYREEENGRGNFPPRFSGLQFPNYSSELNVNALELDDSALYLCASSLDRGSSYEQYFGPGTRLTVT.

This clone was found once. The CDR3 nucleotides are TGTGCCACCGGGACAGAAAATAACTATGGCTACACCTTC. This encodes CATGTENNYGYTF. The V gene is TRBV21-1, the J gene TRBJ1-2; the D segment call TRBD1 is taken from the table without a DNA check. TRBV21-1 is listed as a pseudogene. CDR3 length: 13 amino acids.